This T cell receptor beta chain was documented in a study of shared T cell receptors in the human thymus. Assay used: immunoSEQ multiplex PCR; TCRdb lists only in-frame clones, some missing. The data show about 660,000 clones, around 87% seen once. Germline V gene lookup returns CDR1 SGDLS and CDR2 YYNGEE. The CDR3 is 17 residues long. The junction had 17 bases not matched to a gene; V was cut back by 3 bases and J by 10 bases. This sample also appeared in a second study, on human thymus T cells. That publication notes: Each of the donors was a healthy Finnish infant who was undergoing open corrective cardiac surgery for congenital heart defects. Corrective heart surgery yielded resections, and these provided the thymus tissue. There appeared to be biased usage of V and J genes in thymic and blood repertoires. Thymic repertoires from unrelated individuals overlapped highly, related research reported.

The specimen was thymocytes. The chain is built from TRBV9 and TRBJ1-1, with TRBD1 identical over 11 bases. The origin of this receptor is a boy under three years old with a congenital heart defect. The CDR3 region is CASSEPPRDRGIVRAFF. In DNA, the CDR3 is TGTGCCAGCAGCGAGCCCCCCAGGGACAGGGGGATCGTTAGAGCTTTCTTT. Complete variable domain (other parts from reference TRBV9 and TRBJ1-1): DSGVTQTPKHLITATGQRVTLRCSPRSGDLSVYWYQQSLDQGLQFLIQYYNGEERAKGNILERFSAQQFPDLHSELNLSSLELGDSALYFCASSEPPRDRGIVRAFFGQGTRLTVV.